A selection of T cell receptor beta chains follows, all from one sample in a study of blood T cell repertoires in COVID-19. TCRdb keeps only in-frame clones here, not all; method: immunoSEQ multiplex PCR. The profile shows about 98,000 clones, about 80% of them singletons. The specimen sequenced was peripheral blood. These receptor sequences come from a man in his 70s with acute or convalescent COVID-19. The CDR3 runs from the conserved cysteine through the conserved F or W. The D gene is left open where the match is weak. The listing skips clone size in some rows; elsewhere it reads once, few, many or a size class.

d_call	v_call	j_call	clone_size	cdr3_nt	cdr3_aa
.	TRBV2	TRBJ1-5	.	TGTGCCAGCAGCCCCCCTCGGGGAGAGGGATTCCAGCCCCAGCATTTT	CASSPPRGEGFQPQHF
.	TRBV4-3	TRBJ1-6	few	TGCGCCAGCAGCCAAGATCGGGGAAGCTCCTATAATTCACCCCTCCACTTT	CASSQDRGSSYNSPLHF
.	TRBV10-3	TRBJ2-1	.	TGTGCCATCAGTTTTCCCGAGGGGCGGGGTGAGCAGTTCTTC	CAISFPEGRGEQFF
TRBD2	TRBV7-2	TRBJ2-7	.	TGTGCCAGCAGCTTTCAGCGGGGGGCCTACGAGCAGTACTTC	CASSFQRGAYEQYF
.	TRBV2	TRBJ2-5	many	TGTGCCAGCAGACAGTACCAAGAGACCCAGTACTTC	CASRQYQETQYF
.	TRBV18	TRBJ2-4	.	TGTGCCAGCTCTCGACAGAGAAACATTCAGTACTTC	CASSRQRNIQYF
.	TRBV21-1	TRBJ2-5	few	TGTGCCAGCAGCAATCACAATCAGGGGCATTCCGGGACAGAAAAAGAGACCCAGTACTTC	CASSNHNQGHSGTEKETQYF
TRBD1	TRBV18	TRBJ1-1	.	TGTGCCAGCTCACCACTCGGGACAGGGGGTAAGGCTGAAGCTTTCTTT	CASSPLGTGGKAEAFF
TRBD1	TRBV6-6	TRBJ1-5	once	TGTGCCGGTCGGACAGGGCTTAGTCAGCCCCAGCATTTT	CAGRTGLSQPQHF
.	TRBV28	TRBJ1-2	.	TGTGCCAGCAGTTTAGTTCGGAACTATGGCTACACCTTC	CASSLVRNYGYTF
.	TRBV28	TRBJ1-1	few	TGTGCCAGCATTATGAACACTGAAGCTTTCTTT	CASIMNTEAFF
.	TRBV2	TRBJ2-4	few	TGTGCCAGCAGTTTAGACAGAATCTCCAAAAACATTCAGTACTTC	CASSLDRISKNIQYF
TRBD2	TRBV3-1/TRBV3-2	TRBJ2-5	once	TGTGCCAGCAGCCAAGATACAGCGGGAGGGACCCAGTACTTC	CASSQDTAGGTQYF
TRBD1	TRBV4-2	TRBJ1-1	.	TGTGCCAGCAGCCCGTGGACAGGGGAGCGTGAAGCTTTCTTT	CASSPWTGEREAFF
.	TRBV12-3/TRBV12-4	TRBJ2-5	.	TGTGCCAGCAGGAAAGGGGGAGAGACCCAGTACTTC	CASRKGGETQYF
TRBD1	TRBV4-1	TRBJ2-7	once	TGCGCCAGCAGCCAAGATGGTACAGGGGGCTTAGACGAGCAGTACTTC	CASSQDGTGGLDEQYF
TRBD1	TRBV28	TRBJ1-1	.	TGTGCCAGCAGTTCCCCGACAGGGGGCGCTACGTCGACTTTCTTT	CASSSPTGGATSTFF
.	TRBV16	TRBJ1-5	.	TGTGCCAGCAGCCAATCGGGAGGAGATCAGCCCCAGCATTTT	CASSQSGGDQPQHF